This section outlines one T cell receptor (beta chain) sequence together with its context. At one end the junction does not follow the germline gene, possibly because of a read error. These data originate in a study of technical replicates of blood from a handful of donors. Here immunoSEQ multiplex PCR was the method, and the copy in TCRdb shows in-frame clones only, minus some. In the table there are 70,000 to 95,000 clones, about 95% of which are singletons. CDR3 length: 16 residues. Germline V gene lookup returns CDR1 LNHDA and CDR2 SQIVND (reference sequence). This receptor was obtained from a human donor in good health. The chain links TRBV19 to TRBJ1-5; the match to TRBD1 covers 7 bases. The sequencing sample was made of T cells isolated from PBMCs. In DNA form, the CDR3 reads TGTGCCAGTAATTTGGCTAGGGGGCGTGGCAATCAGCCCCGGCATTTT. It encodes CASNLARGRGNQPRHF.